This note documents a single T cell receptor beta chain sequence. The antigen remains undetermined. These data are taken from a study of cytomegalovirus exposure and HLA in healthy donors. This CDR3 is 14 amino acids long. J gave up 3 bases and V 2 bases, and 3 bases lay outside the gene matches. Germline V CDR1 and CDR2: MRHNA, SNTAGT. Study-wide results and limits: What was likely a sequencing artifact was a cluster of highly shared sequence variants. It was taken for granted in presence/absence analyses that sequencing depth across donors was roughly uniform. Follow-up analysis seemed to connect common viral pathogens with several of the most significant clusters identified.

PCR primers comprised 60 Vbeta and 13 Jbeta primers. Here immunoSEQ multiplex PCR was the method, and the copy in TCRdb shows in-frame clones only, minus some. The sample includes about 130,000 clones. Sample: PBMCs. The J gene is TRBJ1-2, the V gene TRBV6-4; 7 bases fit TRBD1. The TCR originated in a woman in her forties in good health and CMV-seropositive. For the CDR3, the DNA is TGTGCCAGCAGTGACGGAACAGGGGACTATGGCTACACCTTC. Protein product: CASSDGTGDYGYTF.